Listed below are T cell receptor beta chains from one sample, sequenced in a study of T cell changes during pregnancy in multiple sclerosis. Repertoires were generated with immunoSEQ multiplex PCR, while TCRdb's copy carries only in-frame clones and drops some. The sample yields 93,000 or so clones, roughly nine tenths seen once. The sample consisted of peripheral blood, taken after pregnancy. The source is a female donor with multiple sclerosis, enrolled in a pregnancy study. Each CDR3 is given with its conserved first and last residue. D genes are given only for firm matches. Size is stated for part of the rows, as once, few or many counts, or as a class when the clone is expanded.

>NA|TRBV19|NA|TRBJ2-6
CASSGGVRISANVLTF
TGTGCCAGTAGTGGCGGCGTGCGAATATCGGCCAACGTCCTGACTTTC
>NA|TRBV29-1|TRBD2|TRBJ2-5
CSVERRASSGATQYF
TGCAGCGTTGAAAGGAGGGCTAGTAGCGGGGCTACCCAGTACTTC
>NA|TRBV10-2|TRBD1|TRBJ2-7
CASSRQGKGSEQYF
TGCGCCAGCAGTCGACAGGGGAAAGGCTCCGAGCAGTACTTC
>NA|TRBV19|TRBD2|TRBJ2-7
CASSSKREGLSSYEQYF
TGTGCCAGTAGTAGCAAGCGGGAGGGCCTGAGCTCCTACGAGCAGTACTTC
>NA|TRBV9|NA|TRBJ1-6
CASSVESGPNSPLHF
TGTGCCAGCAGCGTAGAATCAGGGCCGAATTCACCCCTCCACTTT
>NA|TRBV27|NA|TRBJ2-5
CASSFSGPETQYF
TGTGCCAGCAGTTTTTCAGGGCCGGAGACCCAGTACTTC
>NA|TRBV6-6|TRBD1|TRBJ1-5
CASRYQGAGNQPQHF
TGTGCCAGCAGGTATCAGGGGGCTGGCAATCAGCCCCAGCATTTT
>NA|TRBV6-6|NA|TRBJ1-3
CASSYSGLNIGNTIYF
TGTGCCAGCAGTTACTCGGGACTTAACATCGGAAACACCATATATTTT
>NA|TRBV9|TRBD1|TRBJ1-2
CASSERGTGGRGYTF
TGTGCCAGCAGCGAGAGGGGGACAGGGGGGAGAGGCTACACCTTC
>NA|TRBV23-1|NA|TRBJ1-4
CASNSGIKGLNEKLFF
TGCGCCAGCAATTCAGGGATTAAGGGGCTCAATGAAAAACTGTTTTTT
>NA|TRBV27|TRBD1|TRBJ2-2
CASSLRGFFGTGNTGELFF
TGTGCCAGCAGTTTACGTGGTTTTTTTGGGACAGGGAACACCGGGGAGCTGTTTTTT
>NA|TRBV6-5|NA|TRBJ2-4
CASRSLPKNIQYF
TGTGCCAGCAGAAGCCTGCCCAAAAACATTCAGTACTTC
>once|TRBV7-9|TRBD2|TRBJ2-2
CASSSTSGRTNTGELFF
TGTGCCAGCAGCTCGACTAGCGGGAGGACGAACACCGGGGAGCTGTTTTTT
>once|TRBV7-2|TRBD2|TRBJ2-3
CASRQIAGGPSDTQYF
TGTGCCAGCAGGCAAATAGCGGGGGGGCCCTCGGATACGCAGTATTTT
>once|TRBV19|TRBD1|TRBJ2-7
CASSIGGQSFSYEQYF
TGTGCCAGTAGTATAGGGGGACAGTCGTTTTCCTACGAGCAGTACTTC
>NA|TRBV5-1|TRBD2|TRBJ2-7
CASSLPWTSGPGEQYF
TGCGCCAGCAGCTTGCCCTGGACTAGCGGACCGGGGGAGCAGTACTTC
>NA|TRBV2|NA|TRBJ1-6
CASSDLRTQGRSNSPLHF
TGTGCCAGCAGTGATCTGAGAACGCAGGGGCGGTCGAATTCACCCCTCCACTTT
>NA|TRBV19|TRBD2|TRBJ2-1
CASARAGLYNEQFF
TGTGCCAGTGCACGAGCGGGGTTATACAATGAGCAGTTCTTC
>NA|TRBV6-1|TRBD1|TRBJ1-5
CASSEAPGQGISNQPQHF
TGTGCCAGCAGTGAAGCCCCGGGACAGGGGATTAGCAATCAGCCCCAGCATTTT
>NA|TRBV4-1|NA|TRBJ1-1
CASSQERQQVAFF
TGCGCCAGCAGCCAAGAAAGACAGCAGGTTGCTTTCTTT
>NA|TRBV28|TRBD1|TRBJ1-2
CALRGQGNSWGYTF
TGTGCCCTGCGCGGACAGGGGAACTCTTGGGGCTACACCTTC
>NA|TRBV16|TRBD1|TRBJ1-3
CASSMTNRGVSGNTIYF
TGTGCCAGCAGCATGACCAACAGGGGAGTATCTGGAAACACCATATATTTT
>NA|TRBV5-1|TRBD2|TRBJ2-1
CASSLRLAGGLNEQFF
TGCGCCAGCAGCTTGAGACTAGCGGGAGGGCTTAATGAGCAGTTCTTC
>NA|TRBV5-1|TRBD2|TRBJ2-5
CASSLWGGGALETQYF
TGCGCCAGCAGCTTATGGGGCGGGGGGGCCCTGGAGACCCAGTACTTC
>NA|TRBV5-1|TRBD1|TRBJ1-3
CASSSRTGRTYSGNTIYF
TGCGCCAGCAGCTCCAGGACAGGGCGCACCTACTCTGGAAACACCATATATTTT
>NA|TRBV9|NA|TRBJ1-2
CASSVAGSLNYGYTF
TGTGCCAGCAGCGTAGCGGGGTCCCTGAACTATGGCTACACCTTC
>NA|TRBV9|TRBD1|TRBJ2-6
CASSPWGQYSGANVLTF
TGTGCCAGCAGCCCCTGGGGACAGTACTCCGGGGCCAACGTCCTGACTTTC
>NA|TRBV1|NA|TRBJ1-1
CTSSQPTGRFAEAFF
TGCACCAGCAGCCAGCCGACAGGGAGGTTCGCTGAAGCTTTCTTT